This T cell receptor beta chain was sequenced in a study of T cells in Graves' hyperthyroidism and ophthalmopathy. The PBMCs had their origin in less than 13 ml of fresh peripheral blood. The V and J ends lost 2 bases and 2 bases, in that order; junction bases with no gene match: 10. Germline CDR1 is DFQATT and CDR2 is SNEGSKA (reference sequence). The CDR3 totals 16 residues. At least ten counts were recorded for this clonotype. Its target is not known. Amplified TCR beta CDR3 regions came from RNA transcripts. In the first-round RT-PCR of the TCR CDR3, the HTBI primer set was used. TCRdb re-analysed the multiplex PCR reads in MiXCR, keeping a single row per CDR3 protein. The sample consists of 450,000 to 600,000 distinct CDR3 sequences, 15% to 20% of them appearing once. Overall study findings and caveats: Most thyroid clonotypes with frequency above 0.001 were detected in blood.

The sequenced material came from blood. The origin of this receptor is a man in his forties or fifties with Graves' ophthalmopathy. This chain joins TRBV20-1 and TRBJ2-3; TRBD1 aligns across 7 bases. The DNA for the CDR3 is TGCAGTGCTAGAAGACCCGGGACAGTGCTCACAGATACGCAGTATTTT. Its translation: CSARRPGTVLTDTQYF.